Sequencing of this T cell receptor (beta chain) was carried out in a study of cytomegalovirus exposure and HLA in healthy donors. Overall study context: Both the approximately 130 validation repertoires and the approximately 700 first-cohort repertoires used the same platform, as reported by a later analysis.

Assay used: immunoSEQ multiplex PCR; TCRdb lists only in-frame clones, some missing. The repertoire holds approximately 70,000 clones, with 94% as singletons. There are 15 residues in the CDR3. Trimming pared 2 bases from V and 0 bases from J, leaving 10 bases between. Germline CDR1 and CDR2: MNHEY and SVGAGI. This chain uses TRBV6-5 with TRBJ1-1; the D is unclear. This TCR was sampled from a woman aged 18-29 years in good health and CMV-seropositive. The specimen sequenced was PBMCs. The CDR3 DNA sequence: TGTGCCAGCAGTTACGGAGGAGTCATGAACACTGAAGCTTTCTTT. It codes for CASSYGGVMNTEAFF.